This T cell receptor (beta chain) appears in the sequencing data of a study of cytomegalovirus exposure and HLA in healthy donors. V shed 2 bases, J shed 0 bases, and the junction held 5 bases outside the gene matches. The CDR3 has 16 residues. Germline CDR1 and CDR2: SQVTM and ANQGSEA. Use of 60 Vbeta and 13 Jbeta primers characterized the PCR. The protocol was immunoSEQ multiplex PCR, while the TCRdb copy is restricted to in-frame clones and leaves out a portion. The table records some 140,000 clones, 70% to 75% of them present only once. This sequence joins TRBV29-1 and TRBJ2-1, with TRBD2 matching 9 bases. The origin of this receptor is a woman aged 40 to 50 in good health and CMV-seronegative. Sequences were obtained from PBMCs. Written as DNA, the CDR3 is TGCAGCGTTGAAACCCTAGCGGGGAGCTCCTACAATGAGCAGTTCTTC. This encodes CSVETLAGSSYNEQFF.